The source of this TCR beta chain is a study of blood T cell repertoires in COVID-19. Looking at the study overall: PBMCs, B-cell-depleted T cells, or T cells provided the cDNA or gDNA that made up the material.

This clone is a singleton in its sample. Other DNA sequences in this specimen translate into the identical CDR3. Profiling relied on immunoSEQ multiplex PCR, and the TCRdb table lists in-frame clones only, not all of them. This sample has 130,000 to 150,000 clones, with less than 85% found just once. The sequenced sample consisted of peripheral blood. The sequence was obtained from a woman older than 75 in a cohort sampled during active or convalescent COVID-19.

The CDR3 nucleotides read TGTGCCAGCGGAGTTCGAGATTCCCAGTTCTTC. It encodes CASGVRDSQFF. This chain joins TRBV2 and TRBJ2-1; D is unclear. V lost 8 bases to trimming and J lost 13 bases, with 15 bases between them. Germline-derived CDR1 and CDR2 are SNHLY and FYNNEI. The CDR3 totals 11 residues.